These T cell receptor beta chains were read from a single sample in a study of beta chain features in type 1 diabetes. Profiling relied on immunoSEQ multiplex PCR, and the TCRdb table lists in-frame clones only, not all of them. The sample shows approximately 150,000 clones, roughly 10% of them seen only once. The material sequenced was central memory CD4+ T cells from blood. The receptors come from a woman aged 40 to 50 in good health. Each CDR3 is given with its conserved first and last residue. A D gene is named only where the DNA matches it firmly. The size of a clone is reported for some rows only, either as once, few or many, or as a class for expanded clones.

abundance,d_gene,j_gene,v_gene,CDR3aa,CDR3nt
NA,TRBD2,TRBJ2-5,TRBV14,CASSPHLWSGGEETQYF,TGTGCCAGCAGCCCCCATTTATGGAGCGGGGGGGAAGAGACCCAGTACTTC
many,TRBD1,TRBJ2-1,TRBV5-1,CASSSEPGGEQFF,TGCGCCAGCAGCTCAGAACCAGGGGGTGAGCAGTTCTTC
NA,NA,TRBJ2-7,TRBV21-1,CASSPLPSFKQYF,TGTGCCAGCAGCCCGCTCCCTAGCTTTAAGCAGTACTTC
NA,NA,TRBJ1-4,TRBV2,CASSTRRVGGEKLFF,TGTGCCAGCAGCACAAGAAGGGTAGGAGGTGAAAAACTGTTTTTT
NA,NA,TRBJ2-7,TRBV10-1,CASSAGSAYEQYF,TGCGCCAGCAGTGCCGGGTCGGCCTACGAGCAGTACTTC
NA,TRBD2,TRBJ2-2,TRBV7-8,CASSQVGGTGELFF,TGCGCCAGCAGCCAAGTCGGGGGGACCGGGGAGCTGTTTTTT
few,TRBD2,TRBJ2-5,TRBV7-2,CASSFLAGVETQYF,TGTGCCAGCAGCTTCCTTGCGGGAGTTGAGACCCAGTACTTC
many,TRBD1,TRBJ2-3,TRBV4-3,CASSQDARTGASPTQYF,TGCGCCAGCAGCCAAGATGCCAGGACAGGGGCATCGCCAACGCAGTATTTT
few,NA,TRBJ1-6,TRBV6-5,CASRAVYNSPLHF,TGTGCCAGCAGGGCCGTTTATAATTCACCCCTCCACTTT
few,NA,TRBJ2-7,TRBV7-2,CASSYSSSYEQYF,TGTGCCAGCAGCTACTCAAGCTCCTACGAGCAGTACTTC
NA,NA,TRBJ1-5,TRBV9,CASSGGGQGGQPQHF,TGTGCCAGCAGCGGAGGGGGACAAGGGGGACAGCCCCAGCATTTT